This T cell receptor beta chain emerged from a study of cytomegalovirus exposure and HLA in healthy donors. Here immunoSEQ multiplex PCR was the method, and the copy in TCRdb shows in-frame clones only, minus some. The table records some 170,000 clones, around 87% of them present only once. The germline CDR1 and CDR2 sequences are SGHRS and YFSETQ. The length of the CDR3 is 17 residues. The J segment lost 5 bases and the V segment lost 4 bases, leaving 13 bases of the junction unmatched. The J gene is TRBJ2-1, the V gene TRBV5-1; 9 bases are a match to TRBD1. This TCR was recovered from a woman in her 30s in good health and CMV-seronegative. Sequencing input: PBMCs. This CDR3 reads CASSRGTGSVVDNEQFF. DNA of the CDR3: TGCGCCAGCAGCAGAGGGACAGGGTCTGTCGTGGACAATGAGCAGTTCTTC.